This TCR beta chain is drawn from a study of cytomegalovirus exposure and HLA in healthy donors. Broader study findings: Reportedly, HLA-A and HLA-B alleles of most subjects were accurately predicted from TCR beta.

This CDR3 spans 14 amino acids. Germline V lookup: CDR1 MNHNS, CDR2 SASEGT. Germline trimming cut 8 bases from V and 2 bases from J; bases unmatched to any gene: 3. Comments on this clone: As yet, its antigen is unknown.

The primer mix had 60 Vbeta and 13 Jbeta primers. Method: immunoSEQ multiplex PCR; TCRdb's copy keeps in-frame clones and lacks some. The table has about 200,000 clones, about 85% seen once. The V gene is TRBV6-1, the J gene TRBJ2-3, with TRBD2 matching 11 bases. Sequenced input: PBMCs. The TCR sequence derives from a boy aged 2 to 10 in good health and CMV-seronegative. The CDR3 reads CASVAGGNTDTQYF. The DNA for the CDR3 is TGTGCCAGCGTAGCGGGAGGGAACACAGATACGCAGTATTTT.